What follows are 8 T cell receptor beta chains derived from one specimen sequenced in a study of memory CD4+ T cells and cytomegalovirus serostatus. Single viable CD3+CD4+CD8-CD45RO+ cells were sorted as the memory CD4+ T cells. Here immunoSEQ multiplex PCR was the method, and the copy in TCRdb shows in-frame clones only, minus some. The sample consists of 50,000 or so clones, 80% to 90% of them appearing once. The sample consisted of memory CD4+ T cells from blood. The source of these receptors is an adult in good health and CMV-seropositive.

The chain's CDR3 is CASSSNDRLGGYTF. CDR3 in DNA: TGTGCCAGCAGCTCTAATGACAGGTTGGGTGGCTACACCTTC. The chain recombines TRBV5-4 with TRBJ1-2; D is perhaps TRBD1 (6 bases). The CDR3 is made up of 14 amino acids. Germline V gives CDR1 SGHNT, CDR2 YYREEE (reference sequence). V lost 3 bases, J lost 7 bases, and 16 bases lay in between.

This clone was seen only once. The chain carries TRBV30 and TRBJ1-1, with 10 bases lining up with TRBD1. This CDR3 has 15 residues. Germline-derived CDR1 and CDR2 are GTSNPN and SVGIG (reference sequence). V lost 1 base to trimming and J lost 6 bases; unmatched junction nucleotides: 8. In DNA, the CDR3 is TGTGCCTGGAGTGCGTGGGACAGGGGTCGATCTGAAGCTTTCTTT. Protein sequence: CAWSAWDRGRSEAFF.

This chain joins TRBV9 and TRBJ2-5; weak D call: TRBD1 (6 bases). Between the trimmed V and J ends, which lost 4 bases and 1 base, there was a span of 8 bases. Germline values: CDR1 SGDLS, CDR2 YYNGEE. This CDR3 has 13 residues. CDR3 protein: CASSRDIQETQYF. The CDR3 coding sequence is TGTGCCAGCAGCCGGGACATCCAAGAGACCCAGTACTTC.

The chain couples TRBV18 to TRBJ2-3; 7 bases are a match to TRBD2. Germline V CDR1 and CDR2: KGHSH, LQKENI. V dropped 0 bases and J dropped 1; count of bases not matched to a gene: 1. This CDR3 region has 15 residues. CDR3 DNA sequence: TGTGCCAGCTCACCACCCCTAGCGGGCACAGATACGCAGTATTTT. This sequence encodes CASSPPLAGTDTQYF.

The chain has TRBV5-6 and TRBJ1-6; TRBD1 is a possible D gene (5 bases). CDR1 SGHDT and CDR2 YYEEEE come from the germline V gene. This CDR3 has 15 residues. V was trimmed by 4 bases and J by 10 bases, leaving 18 bases between them. The chain's CDR3 is CASSPGTRKRSPLHF. In DNA, the CDR3 is TGTGCCAGCAGCCCGGGGACCCGGAAGAGATCACCCCTCCACTTT.

This clone was counted between two and nine times. The chain links TRBV7-9 to TRBJ1-1; weak D call: TRBD1 (5 bases). V lost 6 bases and J 4 bases, leaving 9 bases between the germline ends. The CDR3 covers 12 residues. The germline V gene has CDR1 SEHNR and CDR2 FQNEAQ (reference sequence). CDR3 residues: CASRRGSTEAFF. CDR3 coding DNA: TGTGCCAGCAGACGGGGCTCCACTGAAGCTTTCTTT.

V gene TRBV28 combines with J gene TRBJ1-2; D remains unclear. The CDR3 has 12 amino acids. V was cut by 8 bases and J by 2 bases, with 9 bases left in between. Germline CDR1 MDHEN, CDR2 SYDVKM. CDR3 protein: CASRDINYGYTF. CDR3 nucleotides: TGTGCCAGCCGAGACATAAACTATGGCTACACCTTC.

The table lists this clone with a count of one. The J gene is TRBJ1-4, the V gene TRBV28; D is unclear. V dropped 7 bases and J dropped 7 bases, with 7 bases sitting between them. Germline-derived CDR1 and CDR2 are MDHEN and SYDVKM. The length of the CDR3 is 11 residues. The CDR3, as DNA: TGTGCCAGCAAAATTTCTGAAAAACTGTTTTTT. Translation: CASKISEKLFF.